Here is one T cell receptor beta chain with its context. Its antigen remains undetermined. No much larger clone is present one base from it, and per-base qualities are unavailable. This sample is part of a study of memory CD4+ T cells and cytomegalovirus serostatus (dated by TCRdb to the late 2010s). In the study overall: The cohort included roughly 33 healthy adults from Belgium, of whom 9 were CMV seropositive and approximately 25 were CMV seronegative. To replicate a published TCR-based CMV serostatus classifier, the researchers sequenced the CD4+ memory TCRbeta repertoires of a Belgian cohort whose cytomegalovirus serostatus was known. Results and caveats for the whole study, not just this receptor: Unlike the original study, which covered naive and memory CD4+ and CD8+ populations, the Belgian study sequenced only CD4+CD45RO+ memory cells. Results were interpreted as suggesting that the CMV-associated TCR signature is largely present in the CD4+ memory repertoire. Of over 150 previously reported CMV-associated TCRbeta sequences, 67 appeared in the CD4+ memory repertoires, each in one to five individuals. On the Belgian cohort, the classifier built on the original framework reached a median bootstrapped AUC of approximately 0.95, with a 95% CI of 0.76-1.00. For predicting CMV serostatus, the median bootstrapped AUC was approximately 0.96 using the original framework and about 0.9 using a US-trained random forest.

Genomic DNA was extracted from sorted cells with the Quick-DNA Microprep Kit. Amplification of TCRbeta DNA was done with the immunoSEQ hsTCRbeta kit, following the protocol from the manufacturer. TCRbeta libraries were sequenced on an Illumina MiSeq instrument. Under the source paper's analysis protocol: Removing out-of-frame sequences left roughly 2.4 million distinct TCRbeta sequences, an average of around 67,000 per individual. Each individual was scored by the count of 164 previously reported CMV-associated TCRbeta sequences and the total productive distinct TCRbeta count. A beta-binomial model was reimplemented in Python, and scikit-learn random forests with default parameters were trained on US cohort data. Classifier performance on the Belgian cohort was reported as the median AUC with percentile confidence intervals calculated over 10,000 bootstrap iterations. TCRdb re-hosts the immuneACCESS table, in-frame sequences only. Its copies lack some clones; in the studies checked, an unresolved V gene accounts for under half of them, and the cause for the rest is not known. V, J and clone size derive from that table, while D and trimming were established from the DNA sequence. The sample records roughly 28,000 clones, about 81% of which are singletons. The top ten hold roughly 0.68% of the sample.

CDR1 and CDR2, looked up from the germline V gene, are MNHEY and SVGAGI. For this chain, trimming is 2 bases at the V end and 9 bases at the J end, and the number of junction bases without a gene match is 7. The CDR3 numbers 14 residues from cysteine through phenylalanine. CDR3 DNA is the only sequence kept; it has 42 bases, read in frame from the first base. A FACSAria II was used to sort memory CD4+ T cells, defined as single viable CD3+CD4+CD8-CD45RO+ cells. CMV serostatus was determined with a Roche Elecsys assay detecting serum IgG against CMV pp150, pp28, p38 and p52. Once the samples were thawed, total CD4+ T cells were enriched through positive selection using CD4 magnetic microbeads. The samples came from a separate study whose specific focus was interrogating the CD4+ T cell memory repertoire. Peripheral blood mononuclear cells were isolated and cryopreserved following standard operating procedures; serum was stored at -80 °C. CD3-PerCP (BW264/56), CD4-APC (RPA-T4), CD45RO-PE (UCHT1) and CD8-Pacific Orange (3B5) antibodies were used for staining, and non-viable cells were excluded with Sytox blue.

The sequenced material came from memory CD4+ T cells from blood. The TCR was taken from an adult in good health and CMV-seronegative. The chain employs TRBV6-5 and TRBJ1-1, with TRBD1 matching 9 junction bases. For the CDR3, the sequence is CASSYDTGTGQAFF. The base sequence is TGTGCCAGCAGTTACGACACCGGGACAGGGCAAGCTTTCTTT.